This TCR beta chain was recorded in a study of CD8 T cells in ankylosing spondylitis. Overall study results and limits: Significantly higher representation of disease-linked clones was reported for matched ankylosing spondylitis synovial fluid. Disease-linked clones displayed a CD8+ phenotype and appeared relatively rarely in peripheral blood.

Germline CDR1 and CDR2: SGHTA and FQGNSA. Trimming stripped 4 bases from V and 4 bases from J, with 20 bases between. The CDR3 extends over 16 amino acids. TCRdb re-analysed the 5' RACE reads in MiXCR, keeping a single row per CDR3 protein. The table records over 150,000 distinct CDR3 sequences, 15% to 20% of them present only once. This clonotype was observed many times. Its antigen is currently unknown. The sample comprised blood, either unsorted or a sorted T cell fraction (not recorded which). The source is a male donor under 30 with ankylosing spondylitis or in good health (not recorded which). V is TRBV7-2 and J is TRBJ2-7; no clear D. In DNA form, the CDR3 reads TGTGCCAGCAGCTCCGCGGCTTCTAATAGATCTTACGAGCAGTACTTC. Its protein product is CASSSAASNRSYEQYF.